The source of this TCR beta chain is a study of human T cells and chemical hapten exposure. One entry per CDR3 protein results from TCRdb running MiXCR on the RACE reads. The sample lists 35,000 to 55,000 distinct CDR3 sequences; 8.5% to 10% were seen once. This clonotype has only a few counts. This CDR3 comprises 14 residues. Trimming shortened V by 1 base and J by 5 bases, and 8 bases separated the two germline ends. CDR1 LGHNA and CDR2 YSLEER come from the germline V gene. Described time point: patch test 2, 6 weeks after DPC sensitization. Treatment specified: therapeutic diphenylcyclopropenone sensitization with weekly scalp DPC. Sequencing started from total RNA isolated from unfractionated whole blood.

The specimen comprised whole blood, sampled in connection with sensitization to the hapten diphenylcyclopropenone (DPC). This TCR came from a woman aged 25 to 39 with alopecia areata. Some clones in this sample may be carry-over from other donors' samples. The J gene is TRBJ1-4, the V gene TRBV4-3; no firm D call. The CDR3 bases are TGCGCCAGCAGCCAAGGTTCAGAGAATGAAAAACTGTTTTTT. This translates into CASSQGSENEKLFF.